These T cell receptor beta chains were read from a single sample in a study of Graves' ophthalmopathy and Graves' hyperthyroidism. Each CDR3 protein is one row after TCRdb ran MiXCR on the multiplex PCR reads. Of 450,000 or so distinct CDR3 sequences in the sample, over 13% are singletons; the top ten hold over 7.5%. Sequenced input: blood. These receptors all come from a young woman with Graves' ophthalmopathy. Both conserved end residues are part of each CDR3. Fields, in order: CDR3 protein, CDR3 DNA, clone size, V gene, D gene, J gene. The D gene is left open where the match is weak. Some rows mark clone size as missing; the rest say once, few, many or name a class of expanded clone.

CDR3aa: CASSPLYRGSGNTIYF
CDR3nt: TGTGCCAGCAGTCCCCTTTACAGGGGGAGCGGAAACACCATATATTTT
abundance: NA
v_gene: TRBV12-3/TRBV12-4
d_gene: TRBD1
j_gene: TRBJ1-3

CDR3aa: CASSSGRGGYGYTF
CDR3nt: TGTGCCAGCAGCTCGGGGAGGGGAGGCTATGGCTACACCTTC
abundance: many
v_gene: TRBV7-2
d_gene: NA
j_gene: TRBJ1-2

CDR3aa: CASSSGLAGGLWTGELFF
CDR3nt: TGTGCCAGCAGCTCGGGACTAGCGGGGGGGTTATGGACCGGGGAGCTGTTTTTT
abundance: many
v_gene: TRBV7-8
d_gene: TRBD2
j_gene: TRBJ2-2

CDR3aa: CSARPQGARNTGELFF
CDR3nt: TGCAGTGCGAGGCCCCAGGGGGCGCGAAACACCGGGGAGCTGTTTTTT
abundance: many
v_gene: TRBV20-1
d_gene: TRBD1
j_gene: TRBJ2-2

CDR3aa: CASSGSDGGEDEAFF
CDR3nt: TGTGCCAGTAGTGGATCAGACGGGGGGGAGGATGAAGCTTTCTTT
abundance: many
v_gene: TRBV19
d_gene: NA
j_gene: TRBJ1-1

CDR3aa: CSVSSDSGNTIYF
CDR3nt: TGCAGCGTGAGTTCAGACTCTGGAAACACCATATATTTT
abundance: many
v_gene: TRBV29-1
d_gene: NA
j_gene: TRBJ1-3

CDR3aa: CACYGVAYGYTF
CDR3nt: TGTGCCTGTTACGGGGTGGCCTATGGCTACACCTTC
abundance: many
v_gene: TRBV6-1
d_gene: NA
j_gene: TRBJ1-2

CDR3aa: CATRLQQGKGTDTQYF
CDR3nt: TGTGCCACTCGACTACAACAGGGGAAGGGCACAGATACGCAGTATTTT
abundance: many
v_gene: TRBV15
d_gene: TRBD1
j_gene: TRBJ2-3

CDR3aa: CASSLGASGEQYF
CDR3nt: TGTGCCAGCAGCTTAGGGGCATCGGGGGAGCAGTACTTC
abundance: many
v_gene: TRBV7-9
d_gene: NA
j_gene: TRBJ2-7

CDR3aa: CSARDNYGYTF
CDR3nt: TGCAGTGCTAGAGACAACTATGGCTACACCTTC
abundance: many
v_gene: TRBV20-1
d_gene: NA
j_gene: TRBJ1-2

CDR3aa: CASRTSLGAGGTEAFF
CDR3nt: TGTGCCAGTAGGACATCCCTGGGCGCCGGGGGGACTGAAGCTTTCTTT
abundance: NA
v_gene: TRBV19
d_gene: NA
j_gene: TRBJ1-1

CDR3aa: CASSFAGRDTEAFF
CDR3nt: TGTGCCAGCAGTTTTGCGGGGAGGGATACTGAAGCTTTCTTT
abundance: many
v_gene: TRBV27
d_gene: NA
j_gene: TRBJ1-1

CDR3aa: CASKDRINTEAFF
CDR3nt: TGCGCCAGCAAGGACAGGATAAACACTGAAGCTTTCTTT
abundance: many
v_gene: TRBV5-1
d_gene: TRBD1
j_gene: TRBJ1-1

CDR3aa: CASSNDRGGNQPQHF
CDR3nt: TGTGCCAGCAGTAACGACAGGGGAGGCAATCAGCCCCAGCATTTT
abundance: many
v_gene: TRBV7-2
d_gene: TRBD1
j_gene: TRBJ1-5

CDR3aa: CASSSGGLEDTEAFF
CDR3nt: TGTGCCAGCAGCTCAGGGGGGTTGGAGGACACTGAAGCTTTCTTT
abundance: many
v_gene: TRBV6-5
d_gene: TRBD1
j_gene: TRBJ1-1

CDR3aa: CASSIGNSGNTIYF
CDR3nt: TGTGCCAGCAGTATCGGTAACTCTGGAAACACCATATATTTT
abundance: many
v_gene: TRBV12-3/TRBV12-4
d_gene: NA
j_gene: TRBJ1-3

CDR3aa: CASSLGGQAGAPLNF
CDR3nt: TGTGCCAGCAGCTTAGGGGGACAGGCGGGAGCCCCTCTGAACTTC
abundance: few
v_gene: TRBV7-6
d_gene: NA
j_gene: TRBJ2-7

CDR3aa: CSDMGQVGTEAFF
CDR3nt: TGCAGCGACATGGGACAGGTGGGAACTGAAGCTTTCTTT
abundance: many
v_gene: TRBV29-1
d_gene: TRBD1
j_gene: TRBJ1-1

CDR3aa: CASSIKPPESYTF
CDR3nt: TGCGCCAGCAGCATCAAACCACCCGAGAGCTACACCTTC
abundance: many
v_gene: TRBV5-1
d_gene: NA
j_gene: TRBJ1-2

CDR3aa: CASSPPNDYGYTF
CDR3nt: TGTGCCAGCTCACCACCGAACGACTATGGCTACACCTTC
abundance: few
v_gene: TRBV18
d_gene: NA
j_gene: TRBJ1-2

CDR3aa: CASSLVGAGTEAFF
CDR3nt: TGCGCCAGCAGCTTGGTAGGGGCAGGCACTGAAGCTTTCTTT
abundance: NA
v_gene: TRBV5-1
d_gene: NA
j_gene: TRBJ1-1

CDR3aa: CASSTHSGTGGFYEQYF
CDR3nt: TGTGCCAGCAGTACCCATTCCGGGACAGGGGGCTTCTACGAGCAGTACTTC
abundance: few
v_gene: TRBV28
d_gene: TRBD1
j_gene: TRBJ2-7

CDR3aa: CASRAVLATGELFF
CDR3nt: TGTGCCAGCAGGGCGGTGCTTGCCACCGGGGAGCTGTTTTTT
abundance: many
v_gene: TRBV6-1
d_gene: NA
j_gene: TRBJ2-2

CDR3aa: CASSLATTLLYEQYF
CDR3nt: TGTGCCAGCAGCTTAGCTACAACCCTCCTCTACGAGCAGTACTTC
abundance: many
v_gene: TRBV7-2
d_gene: NA
j_gene: TRBJ2-7

CDR3aa: CSPARLAGIYEQYF
CDR3nt: TGCAGTCCCGCCAGGCTAGCGGGGATCTACGAGCAGTACTTC
abundance: many
v_gene: TRBV20-1
d_gene: TRBD2
j_gene: TRBJ2-7

CDR3aa: CASSSRGRRIYEQYF
CDR3nt: TGTGCCAGCAGCTCCAGAGGCAGGCGGATCTACGAGCAGTACTTC
abundance: many
v_gene: TRBV13
d_gene: NA
j_gene: TRBJ2-7

CDR3aa: CASRSPFEAFF
CDR3nt: TGTGCCAGCAGATCGCCCTTTGAAGCTTTCTTT
abundance: many
v_gene: TRBV28
d_gene: NA
j_gene: TRBJ1-1

CDR3aa: CASQGVPGKLFF
CDR3nt: TGTGCCAGCCAAGGGGTACCCGGGAAGCTGTTTTTT
abundance: few
v_gene: TRBV7-8
d_gene: NA
j_gene: TRBJ2-2

CDR3aa: CSVPQNDRNYGYTF
CDR3nt: TGCAGCGTACCACAAAACGACAGAAACTATGGCTACACCTTC
abundance: many
v_gene: TRBV29-1
d_gene: NA
j_gene: TRBJ1-2

CDR3aa: CASTRWAVTYEQYF
CDR3nt: TGTGCCAGCACCCGGTGGGCGGTTACCTACGAGCAGTACTTC
abundance: many
v_gene: TRBV11-2
d_gene: NA
j_gene: TRBJ2-7

CDR3aa: CASHHPNPEAFF
CDR3nt: TGTGCCAGCCACCACCCGAACCCTGAAGCTTTCTTT
abundance: many
v_gene: TRBV11-2
d_gene: NA
j_gene: TRBJ1-1

CDR3aa: CASSLDPLGDAHEQYF
CDR3nt: TGTGCCAGCAGCTTGGACCCGTTAGGGGATGCCCACGAGCAGTACTTC
abundance: many
v_gene: TRBV5-6
d_gene: NA
j_gene: TRBJ2-7

CDR3aa: CASSSGTHYNEQFF
CDR3nt: TGTGCCAGCAGCTCCGGGACGCACTACAATGAGCAGTTCTTC
abundance: NA
v_gene: TRBV7-3
d_gene: NA
j_gene: TRBJ2-1

CDR3aa: CASRGIGNQPQHF
CDR3nt: TGTGCCAGCAGGGGTATTGGGAATCAGCCCCAGCATTTT
abundance: many
v_gene: TRBV25-1
d_gene: NA
j_gene: TRBJ1-5

CDR3aa: CASSPTASAYGYTF
CDR3nt: TGCGCCAGCAGCCCGACAGCAAGCGCTTATGGCTACACCTTC
abundance: many
v_gene: TRBV5-1
d_gene: NA
j_gene: TRBJ1-2

CDR3aa: CASSYSKRYEQYF
CDR3nt: TGTGCCAGCAGTTACTCGAAAAGGTACGAGCAGTACTTC
abundance: many
v_gene: TRBV6-2/TRBV6-3
d_gene: NA
j_gene: TRBJ2-7

CDR3aa: CASRDNTFYEQYF
CDR3nt: TGTGCCAGCCGGGACAATACCTTCTACGAGCAGTACTTC
abundance: many
v_gene: TRBV28
d_gene: NA
j_gene: TRBJ2-7

CDR3aa: CAWGREMQPQHF
CDR3nt: TGTGCCTGGGGGAGGGAAATGCAGCCCCAGCATTTT
abundance: many
v_gene: TRBV30
d_gene: NA
j_gene: TRBJ1-5

CDR3aa: CASSLFQGAQTEAFF
CDR3nt: TGTGCCAGCAGTTTGTTCCAGGGGGCGCAAACTGAAGCTTTCTTT
abundance: many
v_gene: TRBV12-3/TRBV12-4
d_gene: TRBD1
j_gene: TRBJ1-1

CDR3aa: CASSEALGGGAGELFF
CDR3nt: TGTGCCAGCAGTGAAGCGCTAGGGGGCGGCGCCGGGGAGCTGTTTTTT
abundance: many
v_gene: TRBV6-1
d_gene: TRBD1
j_gene: TRBJ2-2

CDR3aa: CASSLGDPRLGEQYF
CDR3nt: TGTGCCAGCAGCTTAGGGGATCCTCGCCTTGGGGAGCAGTACTTC
abundance: many
v_gene: TRBV3-1
d_gene: NA
j_gene: TRBJ2-7

CDR3aa: CSARGEIAKNIQYF
CDR3nt: TGCAGTGCTAGGGGTGAGATAGCCAAAAACATTCAGTACTTC
abundance: many
v_gene: TRBV20-1
d_gene: NA
j_gene: TRBJ2-4

CDR3aa: CASSQTLSSYNSPLHF
CDR3nt: TGTGCCAGCAGCCAGACCCTGAGCTCCTATAATTCACCCCTCCACTTT
abundance: many
v_gene: TRBV7-2
d_gene: NA
j_gene: TRBJ1-6

CDR3aa: CASSHDRLTGELFF
CDR3nt: TGTGCCAGCAGCCACGACAGACTCACCGGGGAGCTGTTTTTT
abundance: many
v_gene: TRBV27
d_gene: NA
j_gene: TRBJ2-2

CDR3aa: CATSRDVLGVSYEQYF
CDR3nt: TGTGCCACCAGCAGAGATGTCCTAGGGGTTTCCTACGAGCAGTACTTC
abundance: NA
v_gene: TRBV15
d_gene: NA
j_gene: TRBJ2-7

CDR3aa: CASSLTVETQYF
CDR3nt: TGTGCCAGCAGCTTAACGGTGGAGACCCAGTACTTC
abundance: many
v_gene: TRBV7-9
d_gene: NA
j_gene: TRBJ2-5

CDR3aa: CASSPPASGRIAETQYF
CDR3nt: TGTGCCAGCAGCCCCCCGGCTTCAGGGAGAATTGCGGAGACCCAGTACTTC
abundance: many
v_gene: TRBV11-2
d_gene: NA
j_gene: TRBJ2-5

CDR3aa: CASSPFRTGVSNQPQHF
CDR3nt: TGTGCCAGCTCACCCTTCCGGACAGGGGTTAGCAATCAGCCCCAGCATTTT
abundance: NA
v_gene: TRBV18
d_gene: TRBD1
j_gene: TRBJ1-5

CDR3aa: CSVNRGSSYEQYF
CDR3nt: TGCAGCGTTAACCGGGGGAGTTCCTACGAGCAGTACTTC
abundance: many
v_gene: TRBV29-1
d_gene: NA
j_gene: TRBJ2-7